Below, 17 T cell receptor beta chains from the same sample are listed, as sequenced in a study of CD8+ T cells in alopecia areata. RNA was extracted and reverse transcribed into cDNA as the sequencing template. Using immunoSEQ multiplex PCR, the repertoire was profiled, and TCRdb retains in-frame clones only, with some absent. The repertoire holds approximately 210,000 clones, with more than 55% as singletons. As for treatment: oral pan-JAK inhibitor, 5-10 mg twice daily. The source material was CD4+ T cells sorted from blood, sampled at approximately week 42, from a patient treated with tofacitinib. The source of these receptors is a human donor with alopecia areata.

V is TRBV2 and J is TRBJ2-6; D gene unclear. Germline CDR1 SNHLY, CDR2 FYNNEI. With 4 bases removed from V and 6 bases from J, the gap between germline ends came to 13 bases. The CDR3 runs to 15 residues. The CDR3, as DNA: TGTGCCAGCAGTGGTGGTATCTCCGAGGCCAACGTCCTGACTTTC. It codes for CASSGGISEANVLTF.

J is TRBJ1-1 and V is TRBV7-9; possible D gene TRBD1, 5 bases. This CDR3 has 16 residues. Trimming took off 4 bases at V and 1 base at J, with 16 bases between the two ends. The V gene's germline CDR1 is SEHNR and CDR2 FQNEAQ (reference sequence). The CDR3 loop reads CASSSSGDRKNTEAFF. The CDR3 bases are TGTGCCAGCAGCTCTAGCGGCGACAGAAAGAACACTGAAGCTTTCTTT.

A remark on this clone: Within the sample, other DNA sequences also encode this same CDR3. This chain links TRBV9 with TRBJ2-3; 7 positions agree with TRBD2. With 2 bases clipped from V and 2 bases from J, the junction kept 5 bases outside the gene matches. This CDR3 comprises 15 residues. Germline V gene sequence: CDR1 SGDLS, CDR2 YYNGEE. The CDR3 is CASSVASGFTDTQYF. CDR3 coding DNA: TGTGCCAGCAGCGTCGCTAGCGGATTCACAGATACGCAGTATTTT.

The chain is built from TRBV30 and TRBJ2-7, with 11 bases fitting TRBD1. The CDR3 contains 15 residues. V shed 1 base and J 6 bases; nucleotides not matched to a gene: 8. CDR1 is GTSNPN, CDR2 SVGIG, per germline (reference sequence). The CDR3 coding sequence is TGTGCCTGGAGTGATTCGGGACAGGGGGAATCCGAGCAGTACTTC. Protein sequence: CAWSDSGQGESEQYF.

The CDR3 loop reads CASSLRGQEGREQYF. CDR3 coding DNA: TGCGCCAGCAGCCTTAGGGGACAGGAGGGACGCGAGCAGTACTTC. The V and J genes are TRBV4-1 and TRBJ2-7; 8 bases are shared with TRBD1. CDR3 length: 15 residues. Germline loops: CDR1 MGHRA, CDR2 YSYEKL. V was pared by 4 bases and J by 6 bases, with 11 bases of the junction left unmatched.

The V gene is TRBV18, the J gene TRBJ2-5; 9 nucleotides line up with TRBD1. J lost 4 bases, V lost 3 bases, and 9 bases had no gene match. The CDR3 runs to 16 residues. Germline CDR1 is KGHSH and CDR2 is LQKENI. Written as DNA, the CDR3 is TGTGCCAGCTCACCTCTGGACAGGGGATTTGTAGAGACCCAGTACTTC. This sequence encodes CASSPLDRGFVETQYF.

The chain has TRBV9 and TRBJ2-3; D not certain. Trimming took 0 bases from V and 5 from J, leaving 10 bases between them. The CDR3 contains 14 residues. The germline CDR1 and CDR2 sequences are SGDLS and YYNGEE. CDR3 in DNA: TGTGCCAGCAGCGTAGAAAGGGTTGGAGATACGCAGTATTTT. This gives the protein CASSVERVGDTQYF.

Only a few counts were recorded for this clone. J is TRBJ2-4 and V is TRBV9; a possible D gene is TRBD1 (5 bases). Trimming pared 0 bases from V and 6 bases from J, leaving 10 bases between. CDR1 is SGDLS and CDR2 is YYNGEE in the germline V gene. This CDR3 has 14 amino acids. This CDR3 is CASSVEGQPNIQYF. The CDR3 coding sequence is TGTGCCAGCAGCGTAGAGGGGCAGCCAAACATTCAGTACTTC.

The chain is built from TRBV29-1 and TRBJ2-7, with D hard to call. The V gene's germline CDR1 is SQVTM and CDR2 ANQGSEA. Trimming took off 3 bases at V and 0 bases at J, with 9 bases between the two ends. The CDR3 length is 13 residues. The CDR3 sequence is CSVERLSSYEQYF. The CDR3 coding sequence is TGCAGCGTTGAGAGGTTAAGCTCCTACGAGCAGTACTTC.

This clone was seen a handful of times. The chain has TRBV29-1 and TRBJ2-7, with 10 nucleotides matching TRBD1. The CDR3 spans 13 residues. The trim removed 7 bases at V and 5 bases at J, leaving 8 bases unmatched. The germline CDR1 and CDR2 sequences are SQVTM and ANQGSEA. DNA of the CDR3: TGCAGCGCCGGGACAGGGGTTTACAACGAGCAGTACTTC. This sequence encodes CSAGTGVYNEQYF.

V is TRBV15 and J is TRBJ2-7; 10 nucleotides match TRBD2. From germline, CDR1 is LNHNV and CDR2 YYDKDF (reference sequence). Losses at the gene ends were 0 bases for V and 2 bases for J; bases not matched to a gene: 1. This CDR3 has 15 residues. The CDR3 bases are TGTGCCACCAGCAGAGACACTAGCGGGACCTACGAGCAGTACTTC. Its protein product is CATSRDTSGTYEQYF.

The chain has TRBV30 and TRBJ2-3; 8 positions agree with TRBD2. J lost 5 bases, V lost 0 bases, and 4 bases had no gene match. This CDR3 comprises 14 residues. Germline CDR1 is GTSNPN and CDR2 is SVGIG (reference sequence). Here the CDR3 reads CAWSVLSGGDTQYF. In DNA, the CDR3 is TGTGCCTGGAGTGTACTGAGCGGGGGAGATACGCAGTATTTT.

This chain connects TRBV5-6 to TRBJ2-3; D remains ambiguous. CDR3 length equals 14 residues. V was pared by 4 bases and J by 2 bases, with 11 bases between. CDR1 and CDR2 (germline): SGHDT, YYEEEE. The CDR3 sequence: CASSPGRVTDTQYF. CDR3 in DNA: TGTGCCAGCAGCCCCGGTAGGGTCACAGATACGCAGTATTTT.

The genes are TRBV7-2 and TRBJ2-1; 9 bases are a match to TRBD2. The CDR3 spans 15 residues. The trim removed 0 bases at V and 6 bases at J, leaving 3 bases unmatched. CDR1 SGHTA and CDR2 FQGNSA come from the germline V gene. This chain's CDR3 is CASSLALAGRNEQFF. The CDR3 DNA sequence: TGTGCCAGCAGCTTAGCACTAGCGGGCCGCAATGAGCAGTTCTTC.

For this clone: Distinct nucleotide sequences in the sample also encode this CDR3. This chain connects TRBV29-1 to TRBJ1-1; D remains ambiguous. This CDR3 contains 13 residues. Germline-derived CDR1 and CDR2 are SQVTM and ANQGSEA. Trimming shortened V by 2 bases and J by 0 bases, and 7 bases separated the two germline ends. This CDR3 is CSVEKRLNTEAFF. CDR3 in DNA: TGCAGCGTTGAAAAGCGATTGAACACTGAAGCTTTCTTT.

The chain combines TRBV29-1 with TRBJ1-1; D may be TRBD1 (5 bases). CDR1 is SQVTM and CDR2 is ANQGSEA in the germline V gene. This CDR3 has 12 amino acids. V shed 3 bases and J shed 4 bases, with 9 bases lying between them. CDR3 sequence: CSVERGSTEAFF. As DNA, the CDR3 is TGCAGCGTTGAGAGGGGCAGCACTGAAGCTTTCTTT. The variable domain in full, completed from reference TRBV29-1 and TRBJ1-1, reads SAVISQKPSRDICQRGTSLTIQCQVDSQVTMMFWYRQQPGQSLTLIATANQGSEATYESGFVIDKFPISRPNLTFSTLTVSNMSPEDSSIYLCSVERGSTEAFFGQGTRLTVV.

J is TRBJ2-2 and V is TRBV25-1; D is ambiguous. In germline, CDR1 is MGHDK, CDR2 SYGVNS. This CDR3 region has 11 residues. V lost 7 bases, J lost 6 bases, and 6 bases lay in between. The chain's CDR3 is CASTRSGELFF. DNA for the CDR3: TGTGCCAGCACAAGGTCCGGGGAGCTGTTTTTT.